The 8 T cell receptor beta chains in this list originate from one sample, sequenced in a study of T cell repertoires in cytomegalovirus infection (dated by TCRdb to 2018 to 2020). What the treatment or condition label conveys for this sample: in vitro stimulation with specific CMV peptide epitopes to enrich CMV-specific T cells. No antigen is known for these receptors. The sample was run on an Illumina HiSeq 1500. TCRdb took the public reads, trimmed them with fastp at Q25, ran MiXCR for clone calling and kept in-frame beta chains. Every CDR3 protein is listed once, alongside the most common genes and DNA of its rows. Here the sample has around 47,000 distinct CDR3 sequences; around a fifth occur a single time. Roughly 78% of the sample is held by the ten biggest clonotypes. The sequenced sample was CD8+ T cells from cultured PBMCs, obtained from culture after CMV antigen stimulation. The receptors derive from a human donor in good health (CMV status not recorded). Some clones in this sample may be carry-over from other donors' samples.

The V and J genes are TRBV6-2 or TRBV6-3 and TRBJ2-7; D remains unclear. The CDR3 extends over 12 amino acids. Trimming pared 3 bases from V and 5 bases from J, leaving 8 bases between. Germline assignment: CDR1 MNHEY and CDR2 SVGEGT. The CDR3 sequence is CASSYWVDEQYF. The CDR3 region has the DNA TGTGCCAGCAGTTATTGGGTGGACGAGCAGTACTTC.

This sequence joins TRBV7-2 and TRBJ2-3; possibly TRBD1 for D (6 bases). V lost 5 bases to trimming and J lost 2 bases, with 17 bases between them. Germline CDR1 reads SGHTA; CDR2 reads FQGNSA. The CDR3 loop spans 16 amino acids. The CDR3 is CASSPPPGTPTDTQYF. The DNA of the CDR3 is TGTGCCAGCAGCCCCCCCCCCGGGACACCCACAGATACGCAGTATTTT.

This clonotype has more than one count but fewer than ten. This chain connects TRBV14 to TRBJ2-3; unclear D gene. CDR3 size: 14 residues. The germline V and J ends were trimmed by 3 bases and 0 bases, with 7 bases remaining between them. Germline-derived CDR1 and CDR2 are SGHDN and FVKESK. The DNA for the CDR3 is TGTGCCAGCAGCCATAGGTGGAGCACAGATACGCAGTATTTT. This sequence encodes CASSHRWSTDTQYF.

In this sample, this clonotype turned up a few times. The J gene is TRBJ1-4, the V gene TRBV7-2; TRBD1 might be the D (5 bases). From germline, CDR1 is SGHTA and CDR2 FQGNSA. V was cut by 4 bases and J by 8 bases, with 14 bases left in between. CDR3 length: 14 residues. The CDR3 reads CASSYGGWDEKLFF. In DNA, the CDR3 is TGTGCCAGCAGCTACGGCGGGTGGGACGAAAAACTGTTTTTT.

The gene calls are TRBV12-3 or TRBV12-4 and TRBJ2-3; possible D gene TRBD2, 5 bases. V was cut by 2 bases and J by 0 bases, with 6 bases left in between. The CDR3 runs 14 residues. The CDR3 spells CASSLRGSTDTQYF. The CDR3 nucleotides are TGTGCCAGCAGTTTACGCGGGAGCACAGATACGCAGTATTTT.

This chain links TRBV6-5 with TRBJ2-1; a possible D gene is TRBD2 (6 bases). Germline V gene data show CDR1 as MNHEY and CDR2 as SVGAGI. The CDR3 covers 14 residues. V lost 4 bases, J lost 5 bases, and 12 bases lay in between. CDR3 in DNA: TGTGCCAGCAGTTGGGGACGGGAGCACAATGAGCAGTTCTTC. Translating it yields CASSWGREHNEQFF.

This clonotype appeared a few times. The junction and the germline gene differ at one end; a read error may be behind it. The chain uses TRBV7-9 and TRBJ2-7; 10 bases align to TRBD1. Looked up from germline, CDR1 is SEHNR and CDR2 is FQNEAQ (reference sequence). CDR3 size: 13 residues. The CDR3, as DNA: TGTGCCAGCAGCGGGACAGGGGTCACCGAGGAGTACTTC. It translates to CASSGTGVTEEYF.

The chain combines TRBV7-9 with TRBJ2-3, with D unresolved. CDR3 length equals 13 residues. The V gene lost 4 bases and the J gene lost 6 bases, with 11 bases spanning the gap. CDR1 is SEHNR, CDR2 FQNEAQ, per germline (reference sequence). CDR3 DNA: TGTGCCAGCAGCTCCCCCACGACGGATACGCAGTATTTT. This sequence encodes CASSSPTTDTQYF.